This TCR beta chain was sequenced during a study of T cell clonotyping in hematopoietic cell transplantation. Study-level information: Recipient samples before transplant were obtained post-cytoreduction.

Data came from immunoSEQ multiplex PCR; TCRdb stores just in-frame clones and leaves some out. Of some 30,000 clones in the sample, more than 60% were seen once. Points on this clone: Its antigen is undetermined.

Findings and caveats of the study: At the given depth, recipient repertoires were over 95% de novo clonotypes.

V lost 7 bases, J lost 7 bases, and 5 bases stayed unmatched. The CDR3 runs 14 residues. Germline CDR1 is LNHDA and CDR2 is SQIVND (reference sequence). Documented time point: recipient sample about 28 days before transplant, after cytoreduction. This specimen was peripheral blood mononuclear cells, taken before stem cell transplant. This receptor was obtained from a woman younger than 45 with chronic myeloid leukemia. Some clones in this sample may be carry-over from other donors' samples. The chain links TRBV19 to TRBJ1-6; 9 bases match TRBD1. This chain's CDR3 is CASTRGQGNSPLHF. The CDR3 DNA follows: TGTGCCAGTACCCGGGGACAGGGCAATTCACCCCTCCACTTT. Using reference TRBV19 and TRBJ1-6 for the parts outside the CDR3, the full variable domain is DGGITQSPKYLFRKEGQNVTLSCEQNLNHDAMYWYRQDPGQGLRLIYYSQIVNDFQKGDIAEGYSVSREKKESFPLTVTSAQKNPTAFYLCASTRGQGNSPLHFGNGTRLTVT.